One and the same sample provided the 10 T cell receptor beta chains below, sequenced in a study of cytomegalovirus exposure and HLA in healthy donors. The PCR employed 60 Vbeta primers together with 13 Jbeta primers. Only in-frame clones appear in the TCRdb table, and some are missing; sequencing was by immunoSEQ multiplex PCR. The sample contains some 150,000 clones, approximately 84% of which appear only once. Material for sequencing was PBMCs. The receptor source for this set is a woman aged 45-60 years in good health and CMV-seropositive.

This clone appeared once. The V gene is TRBV7-6, the J gene TRBJ2-4; TRBD2 matches at 8 bases. This CDR3 is built from 16 residues. The V gene end was trimmed by 1 base and the J gene end by 0 bases; junction bases not matched to a gene: 2. CDR1 and CDR2 (germline): SGHVS, FNYEAQ. CDR3 bases: TGTGCCAGCAGCTTAGAACTAGCGGTAGCCAAAAACATTCAGTACTTC. Protein product: CASSLELAVAKNIQYF.

A few counts support this clone. The chain carries TRBV6-1 and TRBJ1-1; TRBD1 matches at 9 bases. V lost 6 bases and J lost 4; bases outside the gene matches: 9. The CDR3 covers 15 residues. Germline assignment: CDR1 MNHNS and CDR2 SASEGT. This CDR3 reads CASRMRDRVGTEAFF. The CDR3, as DNA: TGTGCCAGCAGGATGAGGGACAGGGTTGGCACTGAAGCTTTCTTT.

This chain links TRBV18 with TRBJ2-7; 12 bases are a match to TRBD2. The germline V gene encodes CDR1 KGHSH and CDR2 LQKENI. The CDR3 has 15 amino acids. Trimming at V came to 0 bases and at J to 3 bases, leaving 0 bases not matched to a gene. In nucleotides, the CDR3 is TGTGCCAGCTCACCACCGACTAGCGGGAGCTACGAGCAGTACTTC. It translates to CASSPPTSGSYEQYF.

As for this clone: One end of the junction fails to match germline, which may point to a read error. J is TRBJ2-2 and V is TRBV29-1, with TRBD1 matching 8 bases. CDR1 is SQVTM, CDR2 ANQGSEA, per germline. There are 13 residues in the CDR3. CDR3 amino acids: CSVLDRVSGELFF. CDR3 DNA sequence: TGTAGCGTCTTGGACAGGGTTTCCGGGGAGCTGTTTTTT.

A word on this clone: One junction end disagrees with the germline gene, perhaps due to a read error. Other DNA sequences in the same sample also yield this CDR3. The genes are TRBV6-5 and TRBJ1-2, with 9 bases matching TRBD1. The CDR3 is 14 residues long. The germline V gene encodes CDR1 MNHEY and CDR2 SVGAGI. The CDR3 DNA sequence: TGTGCCAGCAGATCTGGACAGGGGAACTATGGTTACACCTTC. Amino acids: CASRSGQGNYGYTF.

The chain recombines TRBV18 with TRBJ1-1; 8 positions match TRBD1. CDR3 length: 14 residues. Germline V gene sequence: CDR1 KGHSH, CDR2 LQKENI. V gave up 3 bases and J gave up 6 bases; unmatched junction bases: 6. CDR3 sequence: CASSPGATGAEAFF. The CDR3 DNA sequence: TGTGCCAGCTCACCGGGGGCGACAGGGGCTGAAGCTTTCTTT.

The chain combines TRBV4-2 with TRBJ2-1; TRBD2 agrees at 10 bases. The CDR3 has 18 amino acids. Looked up from germline, CDR1 is LGHNA and CDR2 is YNFKEQ. V gave up 1 base and J gave up 8 bases; unmatched junction bases: 14. CDR3 bases: TGTGCCAGCAGCCAAGTCGTCCTAGCGGGGGATCCTGTGGATGAGCAGTTCTTC. Translation: CASSQVVLAGDPVDEQFF.

This chain uses TRBV27 with TRBJ2-1, with 7 bases lining up with TRBD1. The CDR3 runs 15 residues. Germline CDR1 reads MNHEY; CDR2 reads SMNVEV (reference sequence). V lost 6 bases and J lost 3; bases outside the gene matches: 8. The CDR3 DNA reads as TGTGCCAGCAGGATATACAGGGGTGGCTACAATGAGCAGTTCTTC. Translated, it gives CASRIYRGGYNEQFF.

V and J are TRBV2 and TRBJ1-2; D ambiguous. The germline V gene has CDR1 SNHLY and CDR2 FYNNEI. Between the trimmed V and J ends, which lost 7 bases and 3 bases, there was a span of 12 bases. The CDR3 has 13 amino acids. The CDR3, as DNA: TGTGCCAGCACCCTGAGGATGGACTATGGCTACACCTTC. Residues: CASTLRMDYGYTF.

The rearrangement joins TRBV5-1 to TRBJ2-1; D may be TRBD1 (5 bases). Trimming removed 0 bases at V and 4 bases at J, with 11 bases between. Looked up from germline, CDR1 is SGHRS and CDR2 is YFSETQ. The CDR3 runs 15 residues. In DNA, the CDR3 is TGCGCCAGCAGCTTGGAGGGGCAGTCTTACAATGAGCAGTTCTTC. The encoded protein is CASSLEGQSYNEQFF.